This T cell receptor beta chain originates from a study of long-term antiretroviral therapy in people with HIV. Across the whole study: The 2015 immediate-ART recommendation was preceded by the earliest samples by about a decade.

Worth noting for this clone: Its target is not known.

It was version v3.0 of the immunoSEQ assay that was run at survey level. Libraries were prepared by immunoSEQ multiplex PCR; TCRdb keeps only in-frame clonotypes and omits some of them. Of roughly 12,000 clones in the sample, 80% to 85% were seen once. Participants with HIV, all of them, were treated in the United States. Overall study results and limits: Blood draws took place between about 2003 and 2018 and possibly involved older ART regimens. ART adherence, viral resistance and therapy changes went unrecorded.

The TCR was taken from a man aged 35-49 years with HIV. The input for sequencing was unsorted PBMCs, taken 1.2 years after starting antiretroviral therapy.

As DNA, the CDR3 is TGTGCCAGCAGCCAAGCAGGGGCCGGGGAGCTGTTTTTT. It specifies CASSQAGAGELFF. V gene TRBV14 combines with J gene TRBJ2-2; perhaps TRBD1 as D (6 bases). V dropped 1 base and J dropped 6 bases, with 6 bases sitting between them. Germline CDR1 is SGHDN and CDR2 is FVKESK. CDR3 length: 13 residues.